This TCR beta chain was sequenced during a study of blood T cell repertoires in COVID-19. About the research overall: The study drew acute and convalescent COVID-19 samples from the United States, Italy and Spain.

V lost 7 bases, J lost 2 bases, and 17 bases stayed unmatched. CDR1 is SGHAT, CDR2 FQNNGV, per germline. This CDR3 has 18 amino acids. This clone has a single count. Profiled with immunoSEQ multiplex PCR; TCRdb holds only in-frame clones, not every one. Counted here are 300,000 to 500,000 clones, approximately 85% occurring once; the ten biggest clones make up approximately 2%. This clonotype was obtained from a woman in her thirties or forties with acute COVID-19. Source material: PBMCs or T cells enriched from blood (not recorded which). The chain joins TRBV11-2 to TRBJ2-3; 8 bases align to TRBD2. CDR3 in DNA: TGTGCCAGCAACCCCGTCTCAGGGCGGGGGGACCCCACAGATACGCAGTATTTT. It specifies CASNPVSGRGDPTDTQYF.